The subject of this entry is one T cell receptor (beta chain). Its antigen remains unidentified. Per-base qualities were not stored, and no clone one base away is much larger. This record belongs to a study of control samples from healthy donors and cancer patients (dated by TCRdb to 2018 to 2020). V loses 6 bases of germline sequence and J loses 14 bases, and the interval between the two ends is 14 bases. The germline V gene (reference sequence) yields GTSNPN for CDR1 and SVGIG for CDR2. The CDR3 spans 10 residues, from the cysteine through the phenylalanine. Of the read, only the CDR3 DNA is kept; its 30 bases are in frame from base 1. Receptor amplification or capture employed the immunoSEQ multiplex PCR assay. TCRdb re-hosts the immuneACCESS table, in-frame sequences only. Its copies lack some clones; in the studies checked, an unresolved V gene accounts for under half of them, and the cause for the rest is not known. The sample yields 160,000 or so clones; 93% were counted once. The ten largest clonotypes hold under 2.5% of the sample.

The sequence joins TRBV30 to TRBJ1-5; the D gene is possibly TRBD1, with 5 bases matching. This clonotype originated in a man between 45 and 60 years old in good health. Sequenced: blood. The CDR3 amino acid sequence is: CACPGRREHF. The DNA reads as follows: TGTGCCTGTCCGGGACGGAGAGAGCATTTT.